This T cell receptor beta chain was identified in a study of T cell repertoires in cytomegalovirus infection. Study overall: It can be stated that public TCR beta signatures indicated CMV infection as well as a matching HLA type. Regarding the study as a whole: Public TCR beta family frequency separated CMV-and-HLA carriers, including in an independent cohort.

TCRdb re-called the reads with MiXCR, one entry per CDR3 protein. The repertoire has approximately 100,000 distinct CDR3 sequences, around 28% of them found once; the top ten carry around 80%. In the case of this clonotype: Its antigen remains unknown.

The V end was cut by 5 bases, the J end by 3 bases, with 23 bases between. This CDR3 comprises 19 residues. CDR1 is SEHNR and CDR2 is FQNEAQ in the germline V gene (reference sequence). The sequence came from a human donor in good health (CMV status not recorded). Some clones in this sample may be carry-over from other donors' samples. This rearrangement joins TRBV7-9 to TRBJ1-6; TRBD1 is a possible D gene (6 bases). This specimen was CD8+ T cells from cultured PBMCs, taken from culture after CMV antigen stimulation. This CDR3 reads CASSQVGGQGLVYNSPLHF. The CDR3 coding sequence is TGTGCCAGCAGCCAGGTTGGGGGACAAGGGCTGGTCTATAATTCACCCCTCCACTTT.